Included here is one T cell receptor beta chain sequence, with context. Its antigen is as yet unknown. The sample belongs to a study of cytomegalovirus exposure and HLA in healthy donors. General study points: The classifier reportedly diagnosed cytomegalovirus status with high specificity and sensitivity. It was found in a later analysis that first-cohort TCR clusters tended to co-occur in the 120 validation repertoires.

This table comes from immunoSEQ multiplex PCR, and its TCRdb copy is limited to in-frame clones, with some not included. Of roughly 100,000 clones in the sample, around 90% were seen once. This CDR3 comprises 15 residues. Per the germline V gene, CDR1 is LNHDA and CDR2 is SQIVND (reference sequence). Between the trimmed V and J ends, which lost 1 base and 2 bases, there was a span of 9 bases. The TCR sequence derives from a young woman in good health and CMV-seropositive. The sequenced material came from PBMCs. The rearrangement joins TRBV19 to TRBJ2-1; D ambiguous. The CDR3 protein is CASSIGFRPYNEQFF. The CDR3 bases are TGTGCCAGTAGTATAGGATTCAGGCCCTACAATGAGCAGTTCTTC.